Listed below are T cell receptor beta chains from one sample, sequenced in a study of T cells after somatic rescue of genetic block. The assay was immunoSEQ multiplex PCR, and TCRdb's table has in-frame clones only and misses some. Among 65,000 to 70,000 clones listed, about nine tenths were seen once. The sequencing input was peripheral blood mononuclear cells (PBMCs). The receptors originated from a man aged 35 to 55. The CDR3 runs from the conserved cysteine through the conserved F or W. D genes are given only for firm matches. The size entry is marked missing in some rows and otherwise reads once, few, many or a size class.

size,J,V,D,DNA,CDR3
once,TRBJ1-5,TRBV5-5,NA,TGTGCCAGCAGCTTGTTGGGCACACCTAGCAATCAGCCCCAGCATTTT,CASSLLGTPSNQPQHF
once,TRBJ1-2,TRBV14,NA,TGTGCCAGCAGCCAATATGGGGGGAACTATGGCTACACCTTC,CASSQYGGNYGYTF
NA,TRBJ1-5,TRBV7-9,TRBD1,TGTGCCAGCAGCTCTCAGGGGGCTGGCAATCAGCCCCAGCATTTT,CASSSQGAGNQPQHF
NA,TRBJ2-7,TRBV9,TRBD1,TGTGCCAGCAGCGCCCTCGGGACAGAGTACAGCGAGCAGTACTTC,CASSALGTEYSEQYF
few,TRBJ2-7,TRBV5-1,NA,TGCGCCAGCAGCTTGGCCGTGGACTACGAGCAGTACTTC,CASSLAVDYEQYF
NA,TRBJ1-5,TRBV4-2,NA,TGTGCCAGCAGCCAAGAAGGGAACAATCAGCCCCAGCATTTT,CASSQEGNNQPQHF
NA,TRBJ2-3,TRBV15,TRBD2,TGTGCCACCAGCAGGGACCTGACTAGCGGTACTAGCGGAGATACGCAGTATTTT,CATSRDLTSGTSGDTQYF
NA,TRBJ2-5,TRBV7-9,TRBD1,TGTGCCAGCAGCTCAGGACAGGGGGTCCAAGAGACCCAGTACTTC,CASSSGQGVQETQYF
NA,TRBJ2-7,TRBV2,NA,TGTGCCAGCAGGACTAGGGGCCTGTCCTACGAGCAGTACTTC,CASRTRGLSYEQYF
NA,TRBJ1-2,TRBV7-6,NA,TGTGCCAGCAGCTTAGACAGGGACTATGGCTACACCTTC,CASSLDRDYGYTF
NA,TRBJ1-5,TRBV5-6,NA,TGTGCCAGCAGCCAGACAAGGGAACAGCCCCAGCATTTT,CASSQTREQPQHF
few,TRBJ2-7,TRBV6-5,TRBD2,TGTGCCAGCAGTCAAGCGGGGACCTACGAGCAGTACTTC,CASSQAGTYEQYF
NA,TRBJ1-4,TRBV19,NA,TGTGCCAGTAGTATAAACAGCGCGGAAAAACTGTTTTTT,CASSINSAEKLFF
NA,TRBJ1-2,TRBV2,NA,TGTGCCAGCAACACCCCTGGGGCGTCAGTTAGTTATGGCTACACCTTC,CASNTPGASVSYGYTF
NA,TRBJ2-1,TRBV7-9,NA,TGTGCCAGCAGCTTAGTGGTTGACAATGAGCAGTTCTTC,CASSLVVDNEQFF
NA,TRBJ1-1,TRBV19,NA,TGTGCCAGTAGCCAACAGGACCATGAAGCTTTCTTT,CASSQQDHEAFF
NA,TRBJ2-2,TRBV7-9,NA,TGTGCCAGCAGCACCGGGACGAACACCGGGGAGCTGTTTTTT,CASSTGTNTGELFF
NA,TRBJ2-4,TRBV7-2,NA,TGTGCCAGCAGCCTCAATCTGCTAGCCAAAAACATTCAGTACTTC,CASSLNLLAKNIQYF
once,TRBJ2-7,TRBV19,NA,TGTGCCAGTGGGGACCTCGAGCAGTACTTC,CASGDLEQYF
once,TRBJ2-5,TRBV10-3,NA,TGTGCCATCAGTGAGTCGATGGCCGGGACCCAGTACTTC,CAISESMAGTQYF
NA,TRBJ1-1,TRBV28,NA,TGTGCCAGCACAAGTGCGGCCCTGAACACTGAAGCTTTCTTT,CASTSAALNTEAFF
NA,TRBJ2-7,TRBV19,TRBD2,TGTGCCAGTAGTGTCCTAGCGGGGAGTTCCTACGAGCAGTACTTC,CASSVLAGSSYEQYF
NA,TRBJ2-5,TRBV9,NA,TGTGCCAGCAGCGTAGGTCAGGGGAACCAAGAGACCCAGTACTTC,CASSVGQGNQETQYF
NA,TRBJ1-2,TRBV21-1,NA,TGTGCCAGCAGCGGACGGGACTCCCTATATGGCTACACCTTC,CASSGRDSLYGYTF
NA,TRBJ2-5,TRBV6-5,NA,TGTGCCAGCAGCGAACAAGGGCCCAGGGAGACCCAGTACTTC,CASSEQGPRETQYF
NA,TRBJ2-7,TRBV9,TRBD2,TGTGCCAGCAGCCCCAGGGCTAGCGGGAACACCTACGAGCAGTACTTC,CASSPRASGNTYEQYF
NA,TRBJ2-7,TRBV7-2,TRBD2,TGTGCCAGCAGCTTAAAAGGACTAGCAGCGTACGAGCAGTACTTC,CASSLKGLAAYEQYF
NA,TRBJ2-3,TRBV5-1,NA,TGCGCCAGCAGACTCGGACTCCTGGGCCCCACAGATACGCAGTATTTT,CASRLGLLGPTDTQYF
NA,TRBJ2-1,TRBV9,TRBD2,TGTGCCAGCAGCCTCCGCGGGGGGCAAGGGTACAATGAGCAGTTCTTC,CASSLRGGQGYNEQFF
NA,TRBJ2-7,TRBV14,NA,TGTGCCAGCAGCCAAAGGGCCGGCTACGAGCAGTACTTC,CASSQRAGYEQYF
NA,TRBJ2-1,TRBV6-5,TRBD1,TGTGCCAGCAGTTACACCGGGACAGGGGGCTACAATGAGCAGTTCTTC,CASSYTGTGGYNEQFF
once,TRBJ2-3,TRBV27,NA,TGTGCCAGCAGCATAGTGGGGACCTACACAGATACGCAGTATTTT,CASSIVGTYTDTQYF
NA,TRBJ1-3,TRBV28,NA,TGTGCCAGCAGTTCCCCCGCTAGACGAAACACCATATATTTT,CASSSPARRNTIYF
NA,TRBJ1-5,TRBV6-6,TRBD1,TGTGCCAGCGGGGGAGGGACAGGGAGAAATCAGCCCCAGCATTTT,CASGGGTGRNQPQHF
NA,TRBJ2-1,TRBV4-3,TRBD2,TGCGCCAGCAGCCAAGATCGCCCTCCCGGGAGGCCGGGATACAATGAGCAGTTCTTC,CASSQDRPPGRPGYNEQFF
NA,TRBJ1-2,TRBV19,NA,TGTGCCAGTAGTTTTTGGGCAGGGCAAGGCTACACCTTC,CASSFWAGQGYTF
once,TRBJ1-2,TRBV6-1,NA,TGTGCCAGCAGTGAAGCCCCCGGAGTCTATGGCTACACCTTC,CASSEAPGVYGYTF
NA,TRBJ2-3,TRBV4-2,NA,TGTGCCAGCAGCCCCGAGGAGGGGCAGGGGCAAGATACGCAGTATTTT,CASSPEEGQGQDTQYF
NA,TRBJ2-7,TRBV19,TRBD2,TGTGCCAGTAGTATGGCGGGAGGCCCCTACGAGCAGTACTTC,CASSMAGGPYEQYF